A single sample is the source of the 26 T cell receptor beta chains below, sequenced in a study of memory CD4+ T cells and cytomegalovirus serostatus. The sort gate was single viable CD3+CD4+CD8-CD45RO+ cells for memory CD4+ T cells. This table comes from immunoSEQ multiplex PCR, and its TCRdb copy is limited to in-frame clones, with some not included. Among roughly 49,000 clones listed, roughly 78% were seen once. The sequenced sample consisted of memory CD4+ T cells from blood. The receptor set was obtained from an adult in good health and CMV-seronegative.

V is TRBV7-8 and J is TRBJ2-6; the D is unclear. The CDR3 loop spans 15 amino acids. Deletions cut 0 bases from V and 2 bases from J, with 5 bases between. The germline V gene encodes CDR1 SGHVS and CDR2 FQNEAQ. CDR3 coding DNA: TGTGCCAGCAGCTTAGCAGGGACTGGGGCCAACGTCCTGACTTTC. Translated: CASSLAGTGANVLTF.

This chain uses TRBV28 with TRBJ1-2; 8 bases match TRBD1. Trimming at V came to 3 bases and at J to 8 bases, leaving 5 bases not matched to a gene. The CDR3 covers 13 residues. Per the germline V gene, CDR1 is MDHEN and CDR2 is SYDVKM. The CDR3 loop reads CASSFGQGLGYTF. The CDR3 DNA sequence: TGTGCCAGCAGTTTCGGACAGGGTCTGGGCTACACCTTC.

The V gene is TRBV6-1, the J gene TRBJ2-5; D uncertain. V was pared by 9 bases and J by 0 bases, with 8 bases between. The CDR3 is 12 amino acids. Germline assignment: CDR1 MNHNS and CDR2 SASEGT. The CDR3 is CASRIDQETQYF. CDR3 nucleotides: TGTGCCAGTAGGATCGACCAAGAGACCCAGTACTTC.

The CDR3 DNA is TGTGCCAGCAGCGACGAGGGATTAACCTACGAGCAGTACTTC. Protein: CASSDEGLTYEQYF. The chain recombines TRBV9 with TRBJ2-7; possible D gene TRBD2, 5 bases. The CDR3 has 14 amino acids. Per germline, CDR1 SGDLS and CDR2 YYNGEE. V was pared by 3 bases and J by 2 bases, with 12 bases between. Combining the CDR3 with reference TRBV9 and TRBJ2-7 gives the whole variable domain DSGVTQTPKHLITATGQRVTLRCSPRSGDLSVYWYQQSLDQGLQFLIQYYNGEERAKGNILERFSAQQFPDLHSELNLSSLELGDSALYFCASSDEGLTYEQYFGPGTRLTVT.

This clone has a single count. J is TRBJ1-2 and V is TRBV5-1; D uncertain. CDR3 length equals 14 residues. From germline, CDR1 is SGHRS and CDR2 YFSETQ. Trimming stripped 0 bases from V and 4 bases from J, with 10 bases between. CDR3 coding DNA: TGCGCCAGCAGCTTGGAGAGAGCGGGCTATGGCTACACCTTC. Translation gives CASSLERAGYGYTF.

The V gene is TRBV5-1, the J gene TRBJ1-2; the D is unclear. This CDR3 comprises 15 residues. Per germline, CDR1 SGHRS and CDR2 YFSETQ. The germline V and J ends were trimmed by 1 base and 4 bases, with 14 bases remaining between them. The CDR3, as DNA: TGCGCCAGCAGCTTGTATGAGCCAGAGCGCTATGGCTACACCTTC. Translating gives CASSLYEPERYGYTF.

The CDR3 here is CASSSSGPGNTIYF. The DNA of the CDR3 is TGCGCCAGCAGCTCATCGGGGCCTGGAAACACCATATATTTT. The gene calls are TRBV5-1 and TRBJ1-3; D is perhaps TRBD1 (5 bases). V lost 3 bases, J lost 2 bases, and 9 bases lay in between. From germline, CDR1 is SGHRS and CDR2 YFSETQ. The CDR3 contains 14 residues.

This chain uses TRBV10-2 with TRBJ1-4; D remains ambiguous. Germline V gene lookup returns CDR1 WSHSY and CDR2 SAAADI. The V end was cut by 8 bases, the J end by 4 bases, with 11 bases between. This CDR3 has 13 residues. CDR3 sequence reads: CASHGEVNEKLFF. CDR3 coding DNA: TGCGCCAGCCATGGAGAGGTTAATGAAAAACTGTTTTTT.

This clone was seen just once. The chain has TRBV6-1 and TRBJ2-3; D is unclear. Germline lookup yields CDR1 MNHNS and CDR2 SASEGT. V was pared by 6 bases and J by 6 bases, with 10 bases between. The CDR3 has 12 residues. CDR3 bases: TGTGCCAGCAGGAGCTGGATTGATACGCAGTATTTT. It specifies CASRSWIDTQYF.

The chain carries TRBV18 and TRBJ1-4; TRBD1 matches at 7 bases. The germline V gene encodes CDR1 KGHSH and CDR2 LQKENI. The CDR3 spans 16 residues. J was trimmed by 3 bases and V by 1 base; bases with no gene match: 5. CDR3 residues: CASSPQGAVANEKLFF. The DNA of the CDR3 is TGTGCCAGCTCACCACAGGGGGCGGTGGCTAATGAAAAACTGTTTTTT. The variable domain in full, completed from reference TRBV18 and TRBJ1-4, reads NAGVMQNPRHLVRRRGQEARLRCSPMKGHSHVYWYRQLPEEGLKFMVYLQKENIIDESGMPKERFSAEFPKEGPSILRIQQVVRGDSAAYFCASSPQGAVANEKLFFGSGTQLSVL.

The chain couples TRBV5-1 to TRBJ1-2; 8 positions agree with TRBD1. V dropped 3 bases and J dropped 7; count of bases not matched to a gene: 11. The CDR3 loop spans 15 amino acids. Germline CDR1 is SGHRS and CDR2 is YFSETQ. CDR3: CASSSETGAFGGYTF. The CDR3 nucleotides read TGCGCCAGCAGCTCCGAGACAGGGGCCTTCGGTGGCTACACCTTC. Variable domain in full (rest from reference TRBV5-1 and TRBJ1-2): KAGVTQTPRYLIKTRGQQVTLSCSPISGHRSVSWYQQTPGQGLQFLFEYFSETQRNKGNFPGRFSGRQFSNSRSEMNVSTLELGDSALYLCASSSETGAFGGYTFGSGTRLTVV.

The V call is TRBV12-5, the J call TRBJ2-3; 12 bases align to TRBD2. V gave up 0 bases and J gave up 2 bases; unmatched junction bases: 3. Germline CDR1 reads LGHNT; CDR2 reads FRNRAP. The CDR3 length is 17 residues. Written as DNA, the CDR3 is TGTGCTAGTGGTTTGGTAGGGACTAGCGGGTTCACAGATACGCAGTATTTT. It translates to CASGLVGTSGFTDTQYF. Based on the CDR3 plus reference TRBV12-5 and TRBJ2-3, the full variable domain is DARVTQTPRHKVTEMGQEVTMRCQPILGHNTVFWYRQTMMQGLELLAYFRNRAPLDDSGMPKDRFSAEMPDATLATLKIQPSEPRDSAVYFCASGLVGTSGFTDTQYFGPGTRLTVL.

The rearrangement uses TRBV30 and TRBJ2-3, with D possibly TRBD1 on 6 matching bases. CDR1 is GTSNPN, CDR2 SVGIG, per germline (reference sequence). This CDR3 region has 14 residues. Between the trimmed V and J ends, which lost 3 bases and 2 bases, there was a span of 12 bases. CDR3: CAWSLRGDTDTQYF. The CDR3 nucleotides are TGTGCCTGGAGCCTCAGGGGTGACACAGATACGCAGTATTTT.

The chain employs TRBV6-5 and TRBJ2-7, with D perhaps matching TRBD1 (6 bases). V was shortened by 4 bases and J by 4 bases, with 8 bases between the two germline ends. The CDR3 contains 12 residues. The germline gives CDR1 MNHEY, CDR2 SVGAGI. The CDR3 region is CASSSDSYEQYF. The CDR3, as DNA: TGTGCCAGCAGTTCGGACAGTTACGAGCAGTACTTC.

This chain uses TRBV11-3 with TRBJ1-3; D is undetermined. Looked up from germline, CDR1 is SGHNT and CDR2 is YENEEA. There are 13 residues in the CDR3. Trimming stripped 5 bases from V and 7 bases from J, with 12 bases between. In DNA form, the CDR3 reads TGTGCCAGCAGCCCCGACCAGCAGAACACCATATATTTT. It yields the protein CASSPDQQNTIYF.

CDR3 DNA: TGTGCCAGCAGTTTAGAACGGGGGGAGACCCAGTACTTC. Translating gives CASSLERGETQYF. The J gene is TRBJ2-5, the V gene TRBV28; TRBD2 is a possible D gene (6 bases). The CDR3 totals 13 residues. The V gene lost 2 bases and the J gene lost 5 bases, with 9 bases spanning the gap. Germline V gene data show CDR1 as MDHEN and CDR2 as SYDVKM.

The chain joins TRBV5-1 to TRBJ1-2; D is undetermined. The V end was cut by 4 bases, the J end by 8 bases, with 15 bases between. Germline CDR1 is SGHRS and CDR2 is YFSETQ. The CDR3 totals 13 residues. This CDR3 is CASSEPRVPGYTF. CDR3 bases: TGCGCCAGCAGCGAACCAAGGGTTCCCGGCTACACCTTC.

This chain joins TRBV5-5 and TRBJ2-1, with D unclear. This CDR3 region has 13 residues. Trimming took off 3 bases at V and 8 bases at J, with 12 bases between the two ends. CDR1 is SGHKS, CDR2 YYEKEE, per germline (reference sequence). The CDR3 DNA is TGTGCCAGCAGCTCCACTAATCTCTATGAGCAGTTCTTC. It translates to CASSSTNLYEQFF.

The J gene is TRBJ2-7, the V gene TRBV6-5; 7 positions agree with TRBD1. The CDR3 extends over 15 amino acids. The V gene end was trimmed by 5 bases and the J gene end by 0 bases; junction bases not matched to a gene: 7. Germline V gene data show CDR1 as MNHEY and CDR2 as SVGAGI. The CDR3 loop reads CASSRAGGSSYEQYF. CDR3 sequence (DNA): TGTGCCAGCAGTCGGGCAGGGGGTAGCTCCTACGAGCAGTACTTC.

This clone was detected once. This chain joins TRBV11-3 and TRBJ2-5; D is ambiguous. There are 13 residues in the CDR3. Between the trimmed V and J ends, which lost 8 bases and 5 bases, there was a span of 15 bases. Germline CDR1 is SGHNT and CDR2 is YENEEA. CDR3 nucleotide sequence: TGTGCCAGCGGAAGGTCGGTGGGGGAGACCCAGTACTTC. Translated, it gives CASGRSVGETQYF.

This clone came up a few times. The CDR3 region has the DNA TGTGCCAGCAGTGAACCGGGGAGCGCTTTCTTT. It is translated as CASSEPGSAFF. The chain is built from TRBV6-5 and TRBJ1-1; no definite D call. Germline V gives CDR1 MNHEY, CDR2 SVGAGI. The V gene lost 5 bases and the J gene lost 11 bases, with 12 bases spanning the gap. CDR3 length: 11 amino acids.

Here the CDR3 reads CASRQDRNQPQHF. The CDR3 DNA reads as TGTGCCAGCAGACAGGATCGCAATCAGCCCCAGCATTTT. The chain recombines TRBV27 with TRBJ1-5; TRBD1 might be the D (5 bases). V was cut by 6 bases and J by 2 bases, with 8 bases left in between. The CDR3 extends over 13 amino acids. Germline assignment: CDR1 MNHEY and CDR2 SMNVEV (reference sequence).

The gene calls are TRBV15 and TRBJ1-4; no clear D. CDR1 is LNHNV, CDR2 YYDKDF, per germline (reference sequence). The CDR3 loop spans 14 amino acids. V shed 3 bases and J shed 6 bases, with 11 bases lying between them. The CDR3 region is CATSRVLRDEKLFF. CDR3 DNA sequence: TGTGCCACCAGCAGGGTCCTGAGGGATGAAAAACTGTTTTTT. Together with reference TRBV15 and TRBJ1-4, the CDR3 gives the full variable domain: DAMVIQNPRYQVTQFGKPVTLSCSQTLNHNVMYWYQQKSSQAPKLLFHYYDKDFNNEADTPDNFQSRRPNTSFCFLDIRSPGLGDTAMYLCATSRVLRDEKLFFGSGTQLSVL.

This rearrangement joins TRBV9 to TRBJ1-2, with D hard to call. The CDR3 spans 17 residues. The ends were cut back, 4 bases at V and 0 bases at J, with 19 bases in the middle. In germline, CDR1 is SGDLS, CDR2 YYNGEE. The CDR3 sequence: CASSPAGALATNYGYTF. The DNA of the CDR3 is TGTGCCAGCAGCCCCGCCGGCGCTCTAGCTACTAACTATGGCTACACCTTC.

V usage is TRBV7-2 and J usage is TRBJ2-1, with 8 bases lining up with TRBD2. Trimming removed 2 bases from V and 4 bases from J; junction bases left unmatched: 7. Germline CDR1 and CDR2: SGHTA and FQGNSA. The CDR3 is 16 residues long. In DNA form, the CDR3 reads TGTGCCAGCAGCTTATCTGTGACTAGCGTATACAATGAGCAGTTCTTC. It translates to CASSLSVTSVYNEQFF.

V is TRBV7-9 and J is TRBJ1-4; weak D call: TRBD1 (6 bases). Germline V gives CDR1 SEHNR, CDR2 FQNEAQ (reference sequence). The CDR3 is 14 amino acids. V was clipped by 2 bases and J by 8 bases, with 12 bases between them. This CDR3 reads CASSLQGSGEKLFF. CDR3 DNA sequence: TGTGCCAGCAGCTTACAGGGGTCGGGCGAAAAACTGTTTTTT.